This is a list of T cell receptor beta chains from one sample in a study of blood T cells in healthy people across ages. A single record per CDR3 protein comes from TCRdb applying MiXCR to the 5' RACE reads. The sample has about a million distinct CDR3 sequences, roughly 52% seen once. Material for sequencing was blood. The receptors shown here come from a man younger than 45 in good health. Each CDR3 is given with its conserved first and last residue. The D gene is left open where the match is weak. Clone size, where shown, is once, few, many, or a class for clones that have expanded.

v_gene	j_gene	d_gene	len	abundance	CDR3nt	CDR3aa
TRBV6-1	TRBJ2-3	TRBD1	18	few	TGTGCCAGCAGCCGAGCCCCCGGACAGGGAGGCCCCACAGATACGCAGTATTTT	CASSRAPGQGGPTDTQYF
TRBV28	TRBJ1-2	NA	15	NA	TGTGCCAGCAGTTTAACCTCCGGACGGCTCTATGGCTACACCTTC	CASSLTSGRLYGYTF
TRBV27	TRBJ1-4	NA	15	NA	TGTGCCAGCAGTTACCTGGACCAACGAAATGAAAAACTGTTTTTT	CASSYLDQRNEKLFF
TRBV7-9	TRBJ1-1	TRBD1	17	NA	TGTGCCAGCAGCTTCAGTCCCGGGACAGGGTCGAACACTGAAGCTTTCTTT	CASSFSPGTGSNTEAFF
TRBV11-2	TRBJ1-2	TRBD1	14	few	TGTGCCAGCAGCCCTTCGACAGGGGCCTATGGCTACACCTTC	CASSPSTGAYGYTF
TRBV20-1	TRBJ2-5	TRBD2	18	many	TGCAGTGCCCAATCGGGACTAGCGGGAGGGAGTCTCCAAGAGACCCAGTACTTC	CSAQSGLAGGSLQETQYF
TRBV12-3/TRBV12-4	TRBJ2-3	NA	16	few	TGTGCCAGCAGTTTATGGCAGATTCGGATAGCAGATACGCAGTATTTT	CASSLWQIRIADTQYF
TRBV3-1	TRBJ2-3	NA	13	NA	TGTGCCAGCAGCCAAGGAACGGGAGATACGCAGTATTTT	CASSQGTGDTQYF
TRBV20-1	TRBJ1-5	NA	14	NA	TGCAGTGCAGCCCTGCGCACCTACAATCAGCCCCAGCATTTT	CSAALRTYNQPQHF
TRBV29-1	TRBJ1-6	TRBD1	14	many	TGCAGCGTTCGCGGACAGGGAGTAGGTTCACCCCTCCACTTT	CSVRGQGVGSPLHF
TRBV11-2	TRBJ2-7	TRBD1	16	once	TGTGCCAGCAGCCACCCTGACAGGGTGGTTCCACTCGAGCAGTACTTC	CASSHPDRVVPLEQYF
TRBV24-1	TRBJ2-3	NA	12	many	TGTGCCACCAGTGACGAACTGGATACGCAGTATTTT	CATSDELDTQYF
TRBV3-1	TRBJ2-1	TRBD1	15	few	TGTGCCAGCAGTTCCTGGGACAGGGTTGAAATCGGGCAGTTCTTC	CASSSWDRVEIGQFF
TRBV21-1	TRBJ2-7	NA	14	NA	TGTGCCAGCAGCGCAGACGCAAACCGGGACGAGCAGTACTTC	CASSADANRDEQYF
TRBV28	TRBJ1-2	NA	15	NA	TGTGCCAGCAGTTTAAGCCAGGGCGCCTTCTATGGCTACACCTTC	CASSLSQGAFYGYTF
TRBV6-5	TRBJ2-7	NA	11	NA	TGTGCCAGCAGTTCCGACGGCGAGCAGTACTTC	CASSSDGEQYF
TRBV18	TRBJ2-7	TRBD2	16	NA	TGTGCCAGCTCACCTTTAGTGGGGGGGAGCTCCTACGAGCAGTACTTC	CASSPLVGGSSYEQYF
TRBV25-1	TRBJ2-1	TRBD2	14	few	TGTGCCAGCAAAGATCCTAGCGGCTACAATGAGCAGTTCTTC	CASKDPSGYNEQFF
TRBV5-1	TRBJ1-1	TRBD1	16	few	TGCGCCAGCAGCTTGGTAGGGGGACAGGGTGGCACTGAAGCTTTCTTT	CASSLVGGQGGTEAFF
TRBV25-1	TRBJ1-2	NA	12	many	TGTGCCAGCAGTGAACAGGGCTATGGCTACACCTTC	CASSEQGYGYTF
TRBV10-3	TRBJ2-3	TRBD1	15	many	TGTGCCATCAGTGTTGGGACAGGGTTCACAGATACGCAGTATTTT	CAISVGTGFTDTQYF
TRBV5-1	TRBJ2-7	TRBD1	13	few	TGCGCCAGCAGGAACACAGGGGGCTACGAGCAGTACTTC	CASRNTGGYEQYF